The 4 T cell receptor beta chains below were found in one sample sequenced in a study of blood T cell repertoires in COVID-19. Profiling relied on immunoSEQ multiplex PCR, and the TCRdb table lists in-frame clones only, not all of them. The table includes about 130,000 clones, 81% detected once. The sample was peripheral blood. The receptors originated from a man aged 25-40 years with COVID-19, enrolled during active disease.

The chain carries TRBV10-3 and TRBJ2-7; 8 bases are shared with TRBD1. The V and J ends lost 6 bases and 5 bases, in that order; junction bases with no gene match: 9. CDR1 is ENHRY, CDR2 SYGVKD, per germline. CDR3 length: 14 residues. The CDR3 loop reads CAISADRVSNEQYF. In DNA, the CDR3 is TGTGCCATCAGCGCGGACAGGGTTTCCAACGAGCAGTACTTC.

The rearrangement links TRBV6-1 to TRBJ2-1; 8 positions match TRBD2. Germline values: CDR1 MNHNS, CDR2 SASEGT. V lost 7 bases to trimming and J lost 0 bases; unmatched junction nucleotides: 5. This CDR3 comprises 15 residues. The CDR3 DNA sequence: TGTGCCAGCAACATCGGGGGGGACTCCTACAATGAGCAGTTCTTC. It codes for CASNIGGDSYNEQFF.

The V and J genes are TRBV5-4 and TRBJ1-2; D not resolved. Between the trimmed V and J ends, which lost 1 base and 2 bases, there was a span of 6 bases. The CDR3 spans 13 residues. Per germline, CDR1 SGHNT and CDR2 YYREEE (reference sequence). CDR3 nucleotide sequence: TGTGCCAGCAGCTTGAGAGAGAACTATGGCTACACCTTC. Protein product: CASSLRENYGYTF.

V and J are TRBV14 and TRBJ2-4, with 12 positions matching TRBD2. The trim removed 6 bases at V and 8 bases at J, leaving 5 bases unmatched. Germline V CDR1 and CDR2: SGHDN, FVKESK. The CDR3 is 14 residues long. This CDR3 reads CASRSTSGSYIQYF. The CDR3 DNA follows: TGTGCCAGCAGGTCGACTAGCGGGAGTTACATTCAGTACTTC.